The 26 T cell receptor beta chains below all came from one sample that was sequenced in a study of T cell responses to AZD1222 COVID-19 vaccine. Method: immunoSEQ multiplex PCR; TCRdb's copy keeps in-frame clones and lacks some. This table holds around 150,000 clones, about 92% found once. The source was peripheral blood, collected 28 days after the second AZD1222 dose. Receptor source: an adult who received the AZD1222 COVID-19 vaccine.

The DNA for the CDR3 is TGCGCCAGCAGCTACAACGCAGGGGTTGACACTGAAGCTTTCTTT. This sequence encodes CASSYNAGVDTEAFF. The rearrangement joins TRBV5-1 to TRBJ1-1; tentatively, D is TRBD1 (6 bases). The CDR3 sequence is 15 residues long. Trimming took 3 bases from V and 3 from J, leaving 15 bases between them. CDR1 and CDR2 from the germline V gene are SGHRS and YFSETQ.

This clone was counted a single time. The chain couples TRBV27 to TRBJ1-5; TRBD1 is a possible D gene (6 bases). This CDR3 has 13 amino acids. V lost 10 bases and J 5 bases, leaving 15 bases between the germline ends. CDR1 is MNHEY and CDR2 is SMNVEV in the germline V gene (reference sequence). CDR3 coding DNA: TGTGCCACCAAGGGGGGCCCTGATCAGCCCCAGCATTTT. The encoded protein is CATKGGPDQPQHF.

This chain joins TRBV11-2 and TRBJ2-7; 12 nucleotides line up with TRBD2. J gave up 3 bases and V 5 bases, and 5 bases lay outside the gene matches. CDR1 SGHAT and CDR2 FQNNGV come from the germline V gene. This CDR3 region has 15 residues. CDR3 coding DNA: TGTGCCAGCAGCCCCGGACTAGCGGGAATCTACGAGCAGTACTTC. Translating it yields CASSPGLAGIYEQYF. Using reference TRBV11-2 and TRBJ2-7 for the parts outside the CDR3, the full variable domain is EAGVAQSPRYKIIEKRQSVAFWCNPISGHATLYWYQQILGQGPKLLIQFQNNGVVDDSQLPKDRFSAERLKGVDSTLKIQPAKLEDSAVYLCASSPGLAGIYEQYFGPGTRLTVT.

V usage is TRBV3-1 (or the pseudogene TRBV3-2) and J usage is TRBJ2-7; possible D gene TRBD2, 6 bases. The CDR3 has 15 amino acids. Germline V gives CDR1 LGHDT, CDR2 YNNKEL (reference sequence). Trimming stripped 4 bases from V and 3 bases from J, with 16 bases between. CDR3 sequence (DNA): TGTGCCAGCAGCCCCCGGCAGCAGGGAGGCTACGAGCAGTACTTC. Its protein is CASSPRQQGGYEQYF.

This rearrangement joins TRBV10-3 to TRBJ1-4; D is perhaps TRBD1 (6 bases). Trimming pared 6 bases from V and 10 bases from J, leaving 12 bases between. Germline loops: CDR1 ENHRY, CDR2 SYGVKD. CDR3 length equals 12 residues. CDR3 amino acids: CAIRGDNGKLFF. The DNA for the CDR3 is TGTGCCATCAGGGGGGACAACGGAAAACTGTTTTTT.

The chain couples TRBV5-1 to TRBJ1-4; tentative D call: TRBD1 (5 bases). The V end lost 4 bases, the J end lost 8 bases, and 21 bases lay between the germline ends. Germline V gene data show CDR1 as SGHRS and CDR2 as YFSETQ. The CDR3 contains 16 residues. CDR3 protein: CASSQVPRQGSEKLFF. The CDR3 DNA reads as TGCGCCAGCAGCCAAGTCCCCCGGCAGGGCAGCGAAAAACTGTTTTTT.

V gene TRBV4-1 combines with J gene TRBJ2-1; TRBD2 aligns across 10 bases. The germline V gene has CDR1 MGHRA and CDR2 YSYEKL. The ends lost 2 bases at V and 6 bases at J; junction bases unmatched: 10. The CDR3 runs to 17 residues. The CDR3 DNA follows: TGCGCCAGCAGCCAAATGCAGCTAGCGGGAGCCCTCAATGAGCAGTTCTTC. This codes for CASSQMQLAGALNEQFF.

The rearrangement uses TRBV28 and TRBJ1-4; the D gene is possibly TRBD1 (5 bases). With 3 bases removed from V and 6 bases from J, the gap between germline ends came to 17 bases. This CDR3 spans 16 amino acids. The germline gives CDR1 MDHEN, CDR2 SYDVKM. This CDR3 reads CASSFPGLGVYEKLFF. For the CDR3, the DNA is TGTGCCAGCAGTTTCCCGGGGCTCGGGGTTTATGAAAAACTGTTTTTT. Combining the CDR3 with reference TRBV28 and TRBJ1-4 gives the whole variable domain DVKVTQSSRYLVKRTGEKVFLECVQDMDHENMFWYRQDPGLGLRLIYFSYDVKMKEKGDIPEGYSVSREKKERFSLILESASTNQTSMYLCASSFPGLGVYEKLFFGSGTQLSVL.

The V call is TRBV7-6, the J call TRBJ2-1, with a weak D call TRBD2 (6 bases). The CDR3 extends over 16 amino acids. From germline, CDR1 is SGHVS and CDR2 FNYEAQ. Trimming removed 6 bases from V and 4 bases from J, with 19 bases in between. The CDR3 sequence is CASSLGGPTVYNEQFF. In DNA, the CDR3 is TGTGCCAGCAGTTTGGGGGGTCCCACCGTTTACAATGAGCAGTTCTTC.

The genes are TRBV10-2 and TRBJ1-1; unclear D gene. V lost 6 bases, J lost 0 bases, and 5 bases lay in between. In germline, CDR1 is WSHSY, CDR2 SAAADI. The CDR3 extends over 12 amino acids. CDR3 DNA sequence: TGCGCCAGCAGGAACATGAACACTGAAGCTTTCTTT. Translating it yields CASRNMNTEAFF.

This clone appeared a single time. CDR3 sequence reads: CASSQERALSYEQYF. The CDR3 bases are TGCGCCAGCAGCCAAGAAAGAGCCCTTTCCTACGAGCAGTACTTC. The V gene is TRBV4-3, the J gene TRBJ2-7; D gene uncertain. CDR1 is LGHNA and CDR2 is YSLEER in the germline V gene. This CDR3 is 15 amino acids long. With 0 bases removed from V and 1 base from J, the gap between germline ends came to 10 bases.

V usage is TRBV7-9 and J usage is TRBJ1-2; D gene unclear. V gave up 11 bases and J gave up 2 bases, with 12 bases separating them. This CDR3 contains 12 residues. Germline values: CDR1 SEHNR, CDR2 FQNEAQ (reference sequence). In DNA form, the CDR3 reads TGTGCCGTTGGGGTTGGAAACTATGGCTACACCTTC. Translated, it gives CAVGVGNYGYTF.

This chain uses TRBV9 with TRBJ1-5; 11 nucleotides line up with TRBD1. There are 15 residues in the CDR3. Germline V gene lookup returns CDR1 SGDLS and CDR2 YYNGEE. The ends lost 4 bases at V and 7 bases at J; junction bases unmatched: 7. CDR3 amino acids: CASSPGQGALQPQHF. CDR3 coding DNA: TGTGCCAGCAGCCCAGGACAGGGGGCATTGCAGCCCCAGCATTTT.

The chain employs TRBV11-1 and TRBJ2-1; 12 bases fit TRBD2. The V gene's germline CDR1 is SGHAT and CDR2 FQDESV (reference sequence). This CDR3 comprises 16 residues. V shed 5 bases and J 12 bases; nucleotides not matched to a gene: 14. DNA for the CDR3: TGTGCCAGCAGCCATAGGAGGCTAGCGGGAGGGCAGGGGCAGTTCTTC. It encodes CASSHRRLAGGQGQFF.

The rearrangement uses TRBV10-3 and TRBJ1-1; D is uncertain. Germline V gene sequence: CDR1 ENHRY, CDR2 SYGVKD. V dropped 0 bases and J dropped 4 bases, with 9 bases sitting between them. CDR3 size: 14 residues. CDR3 loop: CAISESSGGTEAFF. The CDR3 bases are TGTGCCATCAGTGAGTCGTCGGGTGGCACTGAAGCTTTCTTT.

The chain is built from TRBV5-1 and TRBJ2-7, with 7 bases lining up with TRBD2. The germline V gene has CDR1 SGHRS and CDR2 YFSETQ. V trimming: 0 bases; J trimming: 4 bases; junction bases outside the gene matches: 16. The CDR3 is made up of 18 amino acids. CDR3 protein: CASSLGGTTGRRTYEQYF. Here the CDR3 DNA reads TGCGCCAGCAGCTTGGGTGGGACTACGGGACGGAGAACATACGAGCAGTACTTC.

V and J are TRBV29-1 and TRBJ2-4; no reliable D call. The V and J ends lost 3 bases and 5 bases respectively, with 8 bases between them. The CDR3 contains 12 residues. Germline V gene lookup returns CDR1 SQVTM and CDR2 ANQGSEA. CDR3 in DNA: TGCAGCGTTGATTGGGGTGAAAACATTCAGTACTTC. Its translation: CSVDWGENIQYF.

The genes are TRBV6-5 and TRBJ2-7, with 12 bases lining up with TRBD2. The J segment lost 7 bases and the V segment lost 4 bases, leaving 11 bases of the junction unmatched. The germline CDR1 and CDR2 sequences are MNHEY and SVGAGI. The CDR3 is 16 residues long. CDR3 sequence: CASSSAGLAGRGEQYF. As DNA, the CDR3 is TGTGCCAGCAGTTCCGCCGGACTAGCGGGACGGGGAGAGCAGTACTTC.

The rearrangement joins TRBV28 to TRBJ1-2; TRBD1 agrees at 8 bases. Germline-derived CDR1 and CDR2 are MDHEN and SYDVKM. Trimming cost V 6 bases and J 3 bases; bases outside gene matches: 6. The CDR3 contains 14 residues. The CDR3 here is CASRAAGQDYGYTF. CDR3 in DNA: TGTGCCAGCAGGGCCGCGGGACAGGACTATGGCTACACCTTC.

This chain links TRBV11-3 with TRBJ2-7, with TRBD2 matching 10 bases. Germline V gene data show CDR1 as SGHNT and CDR2 as YENEEA. The length of the CDR3 is 16 residues. Trimming at V came to 6 bases and at J to 7 bases, leaving 15 bases not matched to a gene. In DNA, the CDR3 is TGTGCCAGCAGATACCCCCTAGCGGGAGTCTGGGGAGAGCAGTACTTC. Translating gives CASRYPLAGVWGEQYF. Drawing the rest from reference TRBV11-3 and TRBJ2-7, the complete variable domain is EAGVVQSPRYKIIEKKQPVAFWCNPISGHNTLYWYLQNLGQGPELLIRYENEEAVDDSQLPKDRFSAERLKGVDSTLKIQPAELGDSAVYLCASRYPLAGVWGEQYFGPGTRLTVT.

Only one count was recorded for this clone. The genes are TRBV7-8 and TRBJ2-1, with TRBD2 as a possible D gene (5 bases). Per the germline V gene, CDR1 is SGHVS and CDR2 is FQNEAQ. V was pared by 4 bases and J by 4 bases, with 17 bases between. This CDR3 is built from 16 residues. This CDR3 is CASSSSRASRYNEQFF. The CDR3 DNA sequence: TGTGCCAGCAGCTCCTCGAGGGCTAGCAGATACAATGAGCAGTTCTTC.

The chain employs TRBV21-1 and TRBJ1-6. TRBV21-1 is recorded as a pseudogene. The CDR3 contains 14 residues. The CDR3 sequence: CASSKVTNNSPLHF. The CDR3 bases are TGTGCCAGCAGCAAAGTTACCAATAATTCACCCCTCCACTTT.

The J gene is TRBJ1-1, the V gene TRBV18; tentatively, D is TRBD1 (5 bases). The CDR3 sequence is 17 residues long. V was clipped by 2 bases and J by 2 bases, with 18 bases between them. The germline CDR1 and CDR2 sequences are KGHSH and LQKENI. CDR3 bases: TGTGCCAGCTCACCAACGGCGGGGCAGTTGGCAAACACTGAAGCTTTCTTT. This translates into CASSPTAGQLANTEAFF.

This clone was found once. This chain uses TRBV3-1 (or the pseudogene TRBV3-2) with TRBJ1-4; the match to TRBD1 covers 10 bases. Per the germline V gene, CDR1 is LGHDT and CDR2 is YNNKEL (reference sequence). V dropped 1 base and J dropped 2; count of bases not matched to a gene: 4. This CDR3 comprises 17 residues. CDR3 protein: CASSQGQGARTNEKLFF. The CDR3 nucleotides read TGTGCCAGCAGCCAAGGACAGGGGGCTAGGACTAATGAAAAACTGTTTTTT.

This chain links TRBV19 with TRBJ1-6; D is unresolved. The CDR3 contains 13 residues. The germline V gene encodes CDR1 LNHDA and CDR2 SQIVND (reference sequence). Trimming pared 4 bases from V and 10 bases from J, leaving 11 bases between. The CDR3 sequence is CASSTGSRSPLHF. CDR3 sequence (DNA): TGTGCCAGTAGTACGGGGTCTAGATCACCCCTCCACTTT.

The J gene is TRBJ2-1, the V gene TRBV5-4; 7 positions agree with TRBD1. Germline trimming cut 6 bases from V and 4 bases from J; bases unmatched to any gene: 7. In germline, CDR1 is SGHNT, CDR2 YYREEE (reference sequence). The CDR3 is 14 amino acids. The CDR3 is CASTDSTGYNEQFF. The CDR3, as DNA: TGTGCCAGCACCGACTCGACAGGGTACAATGAGCAGTTCTTC.